This T cell receptor (beta chain) was retrieved from a study of T-cell memory formation after mild COVID-19. Broader study findings: There were some responding clones in pre-infection memory, which suggested that cross-reactive memory had joined.

TCR alpha and TCR beta cDNA libraries carrying sample barcodes and UMIs were produced by 5'RACE using constant-segment primers. One entry per CDR3 protein, called by TCRdb with MiXCR from the 5' RACE reads. This table holds approximately 400,000 distinct CDR3 sequences, roughly 18% found once. The CDR3 spans 17 residues. Germline V gene sequence: CDR1 MGHRA, CDR2 YSYEKL. Trimming left V 3 bases short and J 7 bases short, with 19 bases between. Details on this clonotype: Its antigen remains unidentified.

J is TRBJ1-6 and V is TRBV4-1, with unresolved D. The receptor was derived from a man aged 18 to 30 who had mild COVID-19 (a few samples of this study predate the infection). Cell type and time point are not known. Material: PBMCs or a T cell subset sorted from them (not recorded which). Here the CDR3 reads CASSQDRRQPENSPLHF. The CDR3 bases are TGCGCCAGCAGCCAGGATCGGAGGCAGCCAGAGAATTCACCCCTCCACTTT.